The clone carrying this T cell receptor (beta chain) was recorded only once. Its antigen remains unknown. These data are taken from a study of shared clonotypes between healthy human individuals. Study conclusions and caveats: Richness estimates generally favored naive over memory subsets. Among non-shared clonotypes, generation probabilities were lower than among those shared by all four donors.

Generated by immunoSEQ multiplex PCR, the TCRdb table keeps only in-frame clones and is missing some. The data contain around 690,000 clones, less than 95% of them singletons. Each of the donors was a healthy adult who was HIV-negative and had not had a recent acute infection or vaccination. Sequencing input: memory CD8+ T cells from PBMCs. Subset: CD45RO+ cells pooled with CCR7-negative TemRA cells. This TCR came from a man between 18 and 29 years old in good health. Some clones in this sample may be carry-over from other donors' samples.

CDR3 region: CASSPVGQSIWAFF. DNA for the CDR3: TGTGCCAGCAGTCCCGTTGGCCAATCAATCTGGGCTTTCTTT. This chain connects TRBV28 to TRBJ1-1; D is ambiguous. Trimming pared 5 bases from V and 11 bases from J, leaving 21 bases between. CDR3 size: 14 residues. CDR1 is MDHEN, CDR2 SYDVKM, per germline.